This T cell receptor beta chain was obtained from a study of T cells in localized non-small cell lung cancer. Study-wide results and limits: It remains possible that heterogeneity exists, since only one tumor region was sequenced. Higher T cell density in the blood was associated with longer overall survival, whereas higher adjacent-lung clonality associated with shorter survival. Highest T cell clonality was seen in uninvolved adjacent lung, surpassing that measured in tumor.

Note on this clone: Its target is unknown.

J was trimmed by 4 bases and V by 8 bases; bases with no gene match: 4. CDR3 length: 15 amino acids. Germline V CDR1 and CDR2: SNHLY, FYNNEI. Here immunoSEQ multiplex PCR was the method, and the copy in TCRdb shows in-frame clones only, minus some. The table records about 53,000 clones, approximately 80% of them present only once. The material sequenced was peripheral blood mononuclear cells, taken before any cancer treatment. The TCR comes from a man between 40 and 70 years old with stage III lung adenocarcinoma. This sequence joins TRBV2 and TRBJ2-6; 11 nucleotides agree with TRBD1. CDR3 residues: CASGQGALGANVLTF. CDR3 DNA: TGTGCCAGCGGACAGGGGGCGCTCGGGGCCAACGTCCTGACTTTC.